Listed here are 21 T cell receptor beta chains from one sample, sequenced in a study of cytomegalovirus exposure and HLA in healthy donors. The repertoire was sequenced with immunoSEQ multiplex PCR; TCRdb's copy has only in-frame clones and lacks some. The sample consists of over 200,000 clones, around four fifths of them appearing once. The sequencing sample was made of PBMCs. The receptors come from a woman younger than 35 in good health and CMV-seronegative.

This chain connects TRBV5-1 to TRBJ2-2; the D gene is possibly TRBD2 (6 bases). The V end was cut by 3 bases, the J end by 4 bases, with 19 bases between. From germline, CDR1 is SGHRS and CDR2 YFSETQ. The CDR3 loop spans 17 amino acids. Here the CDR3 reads CASSSPTRLESTGELFF. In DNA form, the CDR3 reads TGCGCCAGCAGCTCTCCGACTAGGTTGGAGAGCACCGGGGAGCTGTTTTTT.

CDR3 DNA: TGTGCCAGCAGCTTAGGGCACGCGGATTCACCCCTCCACTTT. This sequence encodes CASSLGHADSPLHF. The chain joins TRBV5-6 to TRBJ1-6; D remains unclear. Germline V lookup: CDR1 SGHDT, CDR2 YYEEEE. V lost 2 bases and J 8 bases, leaving 11 bases between the germline ends. This CDR3 contains 14 residues. The full variable domain, its missing parts supplied by reference TRBV5-6 and TRBJ1-6, is DAGVTQSPTHLIKTRGQQVTLRCSPKSGHDTVSWYQQALGQGPQFIFQYYEEEERQRGNFPDRFSGHQFPNYSSELNVNALLLGDSALYLCASSLGHADSPLHFGNGTRLTVT.

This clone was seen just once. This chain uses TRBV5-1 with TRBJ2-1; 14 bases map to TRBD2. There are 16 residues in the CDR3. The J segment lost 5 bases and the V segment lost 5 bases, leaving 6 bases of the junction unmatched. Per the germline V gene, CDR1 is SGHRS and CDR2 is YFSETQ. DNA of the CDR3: TGCGCCAGCAGTATCGTGACTAGCGGGAGGGACAATGAGCAGTTCTTC. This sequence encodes CASSIVTSGRDNEQFF.

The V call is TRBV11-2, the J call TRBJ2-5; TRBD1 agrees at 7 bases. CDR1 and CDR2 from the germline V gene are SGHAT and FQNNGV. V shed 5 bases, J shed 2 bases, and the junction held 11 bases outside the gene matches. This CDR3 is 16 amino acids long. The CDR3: CASSLTPGTAQETQYF. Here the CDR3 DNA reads TGTGCCAGCAGCCTTACGCCCGGGACAGCACAAGAGACCCAGTACTTC.

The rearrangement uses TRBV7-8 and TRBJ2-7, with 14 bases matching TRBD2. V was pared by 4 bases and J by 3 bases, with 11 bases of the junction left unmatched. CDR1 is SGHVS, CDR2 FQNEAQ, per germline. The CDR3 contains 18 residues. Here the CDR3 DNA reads TGTGCCAGCAGCTCCTCGCCGGGACTAGCGGGAGTCGGCTACGAGCAGTACTTC. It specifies CASSSSPGLAGVGYEQYF.

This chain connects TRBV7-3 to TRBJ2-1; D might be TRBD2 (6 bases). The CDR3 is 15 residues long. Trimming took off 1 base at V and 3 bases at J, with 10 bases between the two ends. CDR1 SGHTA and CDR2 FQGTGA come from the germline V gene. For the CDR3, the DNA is TGTGCCAGCAGCTTAAAGGGAGGCCACTACAATGAGCAGTTCTTC. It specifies CASSLKGGHYNEQFF.

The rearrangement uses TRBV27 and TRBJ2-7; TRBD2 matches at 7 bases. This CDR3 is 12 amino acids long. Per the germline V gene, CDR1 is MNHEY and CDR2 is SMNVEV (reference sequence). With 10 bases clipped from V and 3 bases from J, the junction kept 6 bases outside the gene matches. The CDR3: CATQRGSYEQYF. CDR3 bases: TGTGCCACCCAGCGGGGTAGCTACGAGCAGTACTTC.

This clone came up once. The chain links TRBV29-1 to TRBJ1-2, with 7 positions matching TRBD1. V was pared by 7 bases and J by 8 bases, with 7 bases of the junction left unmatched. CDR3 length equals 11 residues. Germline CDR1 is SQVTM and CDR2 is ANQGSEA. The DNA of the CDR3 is TGCAGCGATACAGGGGCGCGGGGCTACACCTTC. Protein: CSDTGARGYTF.

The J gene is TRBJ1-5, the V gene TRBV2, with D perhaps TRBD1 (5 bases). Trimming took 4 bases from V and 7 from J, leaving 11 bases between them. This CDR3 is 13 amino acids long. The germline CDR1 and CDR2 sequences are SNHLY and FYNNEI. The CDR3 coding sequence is TGTGCCAGCAGTGGAGGGGTCGAGCAGCCCCAGCATTTT. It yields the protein CASSGGVEQPQHF.

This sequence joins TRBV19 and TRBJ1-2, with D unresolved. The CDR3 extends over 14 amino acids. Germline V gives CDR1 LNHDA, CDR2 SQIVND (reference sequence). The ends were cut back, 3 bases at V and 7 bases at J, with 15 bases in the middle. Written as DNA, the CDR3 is TGTGCCAGTAGTATGGCTCCTAGGGTCGGTGGCTACACCTTC. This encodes CASSMAPRVGGYTF.

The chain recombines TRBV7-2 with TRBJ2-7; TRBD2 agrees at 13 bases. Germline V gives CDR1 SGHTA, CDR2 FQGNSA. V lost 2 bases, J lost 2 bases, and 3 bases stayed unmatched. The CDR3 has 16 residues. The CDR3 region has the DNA TGTGCCAGCAGCTTATTCGGGACTAGCGGGGCCTACGAGCAGTACTTC. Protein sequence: CASSLFGTSGAYEQYF.

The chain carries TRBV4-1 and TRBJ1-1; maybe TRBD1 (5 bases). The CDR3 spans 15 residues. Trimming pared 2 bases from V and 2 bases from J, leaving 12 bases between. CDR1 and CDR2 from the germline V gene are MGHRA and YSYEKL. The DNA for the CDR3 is TGCGCCAGCAGCCAACAAGACAGCCTTAACACTGAAGCTTTCTTT. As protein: CASSQQDSLNTEAFF.

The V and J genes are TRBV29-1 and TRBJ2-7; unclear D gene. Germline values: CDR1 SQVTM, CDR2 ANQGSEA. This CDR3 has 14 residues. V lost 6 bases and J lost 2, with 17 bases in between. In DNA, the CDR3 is TGCAGCGTCCCCGAACCCCTTCGACCCTACGAGCAGTACTTC. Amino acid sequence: CSVPEPLRPYEQYF.

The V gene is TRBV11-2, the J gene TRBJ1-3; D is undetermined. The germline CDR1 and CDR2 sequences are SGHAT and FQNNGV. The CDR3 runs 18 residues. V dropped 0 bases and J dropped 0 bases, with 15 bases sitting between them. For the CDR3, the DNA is TGTGCCAGCAGCTTAGATCCCAGACTAGAACGCTCTGGAAACACCATATATTTT. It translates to CASSLDPRLERSGNTIYF.

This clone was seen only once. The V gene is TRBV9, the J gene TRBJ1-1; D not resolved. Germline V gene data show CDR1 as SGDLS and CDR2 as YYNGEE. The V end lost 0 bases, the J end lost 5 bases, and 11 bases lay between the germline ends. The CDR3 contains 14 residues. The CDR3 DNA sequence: TGTGCCAGCAGCGTAGGAGGGTTGAGAACTGAAGCTTTCTTT. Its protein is CASSVGGLRTEAFF.

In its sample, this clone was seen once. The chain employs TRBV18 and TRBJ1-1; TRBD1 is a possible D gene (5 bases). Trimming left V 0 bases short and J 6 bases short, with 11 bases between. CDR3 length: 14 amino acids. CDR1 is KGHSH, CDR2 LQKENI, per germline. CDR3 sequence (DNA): TGTGCCAGCTCACCACCTGGCAGGGAGGCTGAAGCTTTCTTT. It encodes CASSPPGREAEAFF.

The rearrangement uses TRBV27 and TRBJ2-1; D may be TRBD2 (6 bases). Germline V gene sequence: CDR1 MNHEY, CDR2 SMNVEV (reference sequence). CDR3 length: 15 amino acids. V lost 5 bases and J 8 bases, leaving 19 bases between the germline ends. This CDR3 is CASSPPGRRHDEQFF. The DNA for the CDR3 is TGTGCCAGCAGTCCGCCGGGGAGGCGGCACGATGAGCAGTTCTTC.

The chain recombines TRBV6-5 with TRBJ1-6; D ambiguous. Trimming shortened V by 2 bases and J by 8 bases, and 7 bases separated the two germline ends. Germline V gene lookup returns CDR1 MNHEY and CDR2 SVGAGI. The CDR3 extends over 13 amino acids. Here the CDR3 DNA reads TGTGCCAGCAGTTACCGGAGGGATTCACCCCTCCACTTT. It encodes CASSYRRDSPLHF.

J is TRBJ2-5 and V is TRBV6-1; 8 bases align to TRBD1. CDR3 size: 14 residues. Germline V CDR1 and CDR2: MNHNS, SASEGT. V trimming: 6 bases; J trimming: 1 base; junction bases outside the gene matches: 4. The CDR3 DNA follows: TGTGCCAGCAGACCCAGGGGGCCCCAAGAGACCCAGTACTTC. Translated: CASRPRGPQETQYF.

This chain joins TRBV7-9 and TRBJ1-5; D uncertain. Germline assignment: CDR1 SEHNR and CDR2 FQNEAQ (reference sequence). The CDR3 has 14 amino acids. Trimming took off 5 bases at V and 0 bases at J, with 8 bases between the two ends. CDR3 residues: CASSPGYSNQPQHF. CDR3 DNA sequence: TGTGCCAGCAGCCCGGGTTATAGCAATCAGCCCCAGCATTTT.

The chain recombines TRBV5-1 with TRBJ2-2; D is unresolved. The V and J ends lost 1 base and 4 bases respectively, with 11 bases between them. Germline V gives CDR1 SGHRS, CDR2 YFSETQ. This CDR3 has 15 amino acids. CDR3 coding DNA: TGCGCCAGCAGCTTGATTCAGGCAGGCACCGGGGAGCTGTTTTTT. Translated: CASSLIQAGTGELFF.